Listed here are 8 T cell receptor beta chains from one sample, sequenced in a study of identical twins. TCRdb used MiXCR to reprocess the 5' RACE reads, holding one entry per CDR3 protein. Of approximately 690,000 distinct CDR3 sequences listed, 5.5% to 7.5% are singletons. Sequencing input: naive T cells sorted from blood. Source of these receptors: a man aged 18 to 29 in good health.

There are many counts of this clonotype. The V call is TRBV5-1, the J call TRBJ2-3; TRBD2 matches 8 bases. Germline trimming cut 4 bases from V and 1 base from J; bases unmatched to any gene: 5. The CDR3 is made up of 15 amino acids. CDR1 and CDR2 from the germline V gene are SGHRS and YFSETQ. CDR3 bases: TGCGCCAGCAGCACCAAACTAGCGGGCACAGATACGCAGTATTTT. This encodes CASSTKLAGTDTQYF. Using reference TRBV5-1 and TRBJ2-3 for the parts outside the CDR3, the full variable domain is KAGVTQTPRYLIKTRGQQVTLSCSPISGHRSVSWYQQTPGQGLQFLFEYFSETQRNKGNFPGRFSGRQFSNSRSEMNVSTLELGDSALYLCASSTKLAGTDTQYFGPGTRLTVL.

There are a few counts of this clonotype. This chain links TRBV20-1 with TRBJ2-2, with a weak D call TRBD2 (6 bases). V lost 2 bases, J lost 4 bases, and 11 bases lay in between. Germline values: CDR1 DFQATT, CDR2 SNEGSKA (reference sequence). The CDR3 consists of 14 residues. For the CDR3, the DNA is TGCAGTGCTAGATTTCAGGAGGGCACCGGGGAGCTGTTTTTT. It yields the protein CSARFQEGTGELFF.

This clonotype was seen only a few times. J is TRBJ1-4 and V is TRBV15; D remains unclear. The V and J ends lost 5 bases and 4 bases respectively, with 14 bases between them. Germline CDR1 LNHNV, CDR2 YYDKDF (reference sequence). The CDR3 covers 15 residues. The CDR3 protein is CATSDAGTGNEKLFF. CDR3 bases: TGTGCCACCAGCGACGCGGGAACGGGTAATGAAAAACTGTTTTTT.

This clonotype was seen a handful of times. The rearrangement joins TRBV28 to TRBJ2-7; 11 nucleotides agree with TRBD1. After removal of 2 bases from V and 4 bases from J, the junction contained 7 bases not matched to a gene. Germline CDR1 reads MDHEN; CDR2 reads SYDVKM. The CDR3 length is 16 residues. This chain's CDR3 is CASSLKVGTGGYEQYF. The CDR3 DNA reads as TGTGCCAGCAGTTTAAAAGTAGGGACAGGGGGGTACGAGCAGTACTTC.

This clonotype was seen repeatedly, ten times or more. The J gene is TRBJ2-3, the V gene TRBV4-1, with 11 bases fitting TRBD2. The V gene end was trimmed by 4 bases and the J gene end by 4 bases; junction bases not matched to a gene: 7. This CDR3 is built from 16 residues. From germline, CDR1 is MGHRA and CDR2 YSYEKL. CDR3 sequence reads: CASSRSLAGVADTQYF. Here the CDR3 DNA reads TGCGCCAGCAGCCGGTCACTAGCGGGAGTTGCAGATACGCAGTATTTT.

The rearrangement links TRBV27 to TRBJ2-2; a possible D gene is TRBD2 (5 bases). The germline V gene encodes CDR1 MNHEY and CDR2 SMNVEV (reference sequence). This CDR3 contains 16 residues. V gave up 0 bases and J gave up 2 bases, with 10 bases separating them. The CDR3 coding sequence is TGTGCCAGCAGTTTATCCTTCCGGGGAAACACCGGGGAGCTGTTTTTT. This codes for CASSLSFRGNTGELFF.

This clonotype was picked up many times. The chain recombines TRBV4-3 with TRBJ1-5, with D unresolved. The germline gives CDR1 LGHNA, CDR2 YSLEER. Trimming removed 4 bases from V and 1 base from J, with 2 bases in between. The CDR3 runs to 12 residues. The CDR3 region has the DNA TGCGCCAGCAGCCGGAGCAATCAGCCCCAGCATTTT. This codes for CASSRSNQPQHF.

The table lists this clonotype with many counts. V usage is TRBV21-1 and J usage is TRBJ2-5; no DNA check was done on the table's D call, TRBD1. TRBV21-1 is recorded as a pseudogene. CDR3 length: 10 residues. The CDR3 protein is CASSRGPQYF. The CDR3 region has the DNA TGTGCCAGCTCAAGGGGTCCCCAGTACTTC.